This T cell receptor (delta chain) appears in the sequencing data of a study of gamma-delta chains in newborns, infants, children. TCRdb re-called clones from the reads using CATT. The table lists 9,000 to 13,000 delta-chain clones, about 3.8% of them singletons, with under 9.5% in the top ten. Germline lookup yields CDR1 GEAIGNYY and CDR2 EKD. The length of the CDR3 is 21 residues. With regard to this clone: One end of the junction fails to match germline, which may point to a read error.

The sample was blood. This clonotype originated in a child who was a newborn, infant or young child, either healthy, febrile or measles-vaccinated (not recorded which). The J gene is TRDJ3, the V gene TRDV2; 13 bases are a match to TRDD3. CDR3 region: CACGTILGDTRVSWDTRQMFF. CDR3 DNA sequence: TGTGCCTGTGGCACCATACTGGGGGATACGCGAGTCTCCTGGGACACCCGACAGATGTTTTTC.